A single sample is the source of the 22 T cell receptor beta chains below, sequenced in a study of blood T cell repertoires in COVID-19. Profiled with immunoSEQ multiplex PCR; TCRdb holds only in-frame clones, not every one. The profile shows 200,000 to 300,000 clones, 85% to 95% of them singletons. What was sequenced was peripheral blood. The origin of the receptors is a man younger than 45 with COVID-19, enrolled during active disease.

This rearrangement joins TRBV5-1 to TRBJ1-6; 7 nucleotides line up with TRBD1. The germline V gene has CDR1 SGHRS and CDR2 YFSETQ. CDR3 size: 16 residues. V lost 0 bases and J lost 5; bases outside the gene matches: 5. CDR3 DNA sequence: TGCGCCAGCAGCTTGGAGGGGGCAGAAAATAATTCACCCCTCCACTTT. Its translation is CASSLEGAENNSPLHF.

The genes are TRBV4-1 and TRBJ2-1; 7 nucleotides match TRBD1. Trimming at V came to 0 bases and at J to 2 bases, leaving 7 bases not matched to a gene. This CDR3 has 17 amino acids. Germline CDR1 is MGHRA and CDR2 is YSYEKL. The CDR3 DNA reads as TGCGCCAGCAGCCAAGATCCCGACAGGGTACCCTACAATGAGCAGTTCTTC. This translates into CASSQDPDRVPYNEQFF.

J is TRBJ2-7 and V is TRBV5-1, with D possibly matching TRBD1 (5 bases). Trimming took 2 bases from V and 7 from J, leaving 22 bases between them. The CDR3 loop spans 16 amino acids. Germline V gene sequence: CDR1 SGHRS, CDR2 YFSETQ. The CDR3 protein is CASSFGFQAGLGEQYF. The CDR3 bases are TGCGCCAGCAGCTTCGGATTCCAGGCAGGGCTAGGGGAGCAGTACTTC. The whole variable domain, remainder taken from reference TRBV5-1 and TRBJ2-7, is KAGVTQTPRYLIKTRGQQVTLSCSPISGHRSVSWYQQTPGQGLQFLFEYFSETQRNKGNFPGRFSGRQFSNSRSEMNVSTLELGDSALYLCASSFGFQAGLGEQYFGPGTRLTVT.

The rearrangement joins TRBV5-1 to TRBJ1-2, with TRBD1 identical over 7 bases. Germline loops: CDR1 SGHRS, CDR2 YFSETQ. This CDR3 has 15 residues. Unmatched junction bases numbered 12, after V lost 0 bases and J lost 10 bases. DNA of the CDR3: TGCGCCAGCAGCTTGGGGGCCGACAGGGTTAAGGACTACACCTTC. Amino acid sequence: CASSLGADRVKDYTF. Complete variable domain (other parts from reference TRBV5-1 and TRBJ1-2): KAGVTQTPRYLIKTRGQQVTLSCSPISGHRSVSWYQQTPGQGLQFLFEYFSETQRNKGNFPGRFSGRQFSNSRSEMNVSTLELGDSALYLCASSLGADRVKDYTFGSGTRLTVV.

The chain joins TRBV6-6 to TRBJ1-2, with no clear D. V lost 6 bases and J lost 6, with 20 bases in between. Germline V CDR1 and CDR2: MNHNY, SVGAGI (reference sequence). This CDR3 comprises 15 residues. The CDR3 sequence: CASSPVLPGGHGYTF. The CDR3 DNA reads as TGTGCCAGCAGCCCCGTATTGCCGGGCGGGCATGGCTACACCTTC.

CDR3 protein: CASSPPPQGLHEQYF. The DNA of the CDR3 is TGTGCCAGCTCACCACCCCCCCAGGGGCTCCACGAGCAGTACTTC. This chain links TRBV18 with TRBJ2-7, with D possibly being TRBD1 (6 bases). CDR1 KGHSH and CDR2 LQKENI come from the germline V gene. Trimming stripped 0 bases from V and 5 bases from J, with 14 bases between. This CDR3 has 15 residues.

J is TRBJ1-1 and V is TRBV2, with D perhaps TRBD1 (5 bases). The length of the CDR3 is 14 residues. Germline-derived CDR1 and CDR2 are SNHLY and FYNNEI. Trimming took off 1 base at V and 7 bases at J, with 13 bases between the two ends. For the CDR3, the DNA is TGTGCCAGCAGTGAAGGCCGGACATCCAGTGAAGCTTTCTTT. Translating gives CASSEGRTSSEAFF.

J is TRBJ1-5 and V is TRBV27; a possible D gene is TRBD1 (6 bases). V was clipped by 6 bases and J by 4 bases, with 16 bases between them. CDR1 and CDR2 from the germline V gene are MNHEY and SMNVEV (reference sequence). The CDR3 covers 15 residues. CDR3 nucleotides: TGTGCCAGCAGGCAAAGACAGGCCGATAATCAGCCCCAGCATTTT. As protein: CASRQRQADNQPQHF.

The chain joins TRBV9 to TRBJ2-3, with D maybe TRBD1 (6 bases). V was shortened by 4 bases and J by 3 bases, with 15 bases between the two germline ends. The CDR3 contains 15 residues. Germline-derived CDR1 and CDR2 are SGDLS and YYNGEE. The CDR3 region is CASSSRHRVTDTQYF. The DNA for the CDR3 is TGTGCCAGCAGCTCGAGACACAGGGTAACAGATACGCAGTATTTT.

The rearrangement uses TRBV6-2 or TRBV6-3 and TRBJ1-1; D remains unclear. Trimming removed 6 bases at V and 0 bases at J, with 14 bases between. Germline V CDR1 and CDR2: MNHEY, SVGEGT. The CDR3 contains 15 residues. Written as DNA, the CDR3 is TGTGCCAGCAGGTACACCAGAAGATTGAACACTGAAGCTTTCTTT. Encoded protein: CASRYTRRLNTEAFF.

The chain joins TRBV6-4 to TRBJ2-1; TRBD2 agrees at 8 bases. V lost 4 bases and J lost 9; bases outside the gene matches: 8. There are 14 residues in the CDR3. Germline V CDR1 and CDR2: MRHNA, SNTAGT. This chain's CDR3 is CASSAFPTSGEQFF. The CDR3 nucleotides read TGTGCCAGCAGTGCTTTCCCCACTAGCGGTGAGCAGTTCTTC.

V usage is TRBV5-1 and J usage is TRBJ2-1, with TRBD2 identical over 8 bases. Looked up from germline, CDR1 is SGHRS and CDR2 is YFSETQ. J gave up 6 bases and V 0 bases, and 5 bases lay outside the gene matches. This CDR3 region has 15 residues. CDR3 residues: CASSLERTSFNEQFF. DNA for the CDR3: TGCGCCAGCAGCTTGGAGAGGACTAGCTTCAATGAGCAGTTCTTC.

This chain connects TRBV3-1 (or the pseudogene TRBV3-2) to TRBJ2-7; a weak D match, TRBD2 (6 bases). Deletions cut 6 bases from V and 3 bases from J, with 9 bases between. The length of the CDR3 is 12 residues. Germline V gene lookup returns CDR1 LGHDT and CDR2 YNNKEL (reference sequence). In nucleotides, the CDR3 is TGTGCCAGCAGGGGGGGAGTCTACGAGCAGTACTTC. This translates into CASRGGVYEQYF.

This clone was recorded a few times. This chain uses TRBV18 with TRBJ2-7; maybe TRBD1 (6 bases). The CDR3 contains 14 residues. CDR1 and CDR2 (germline): KGHSH, LQKENI. V was trimmed by 4 bases and J by 3 bases, leaving 13 bases between them. CDR3 sequence (DNA): TGTGCCAGCTCACGATCGAGACAGGACTACGAGCAGTACTTC. It codes for CASSRSRQDYEQYF.

The gene calls are TRBV2 and TRBJ1-5; D is possibly TRBD1 (5 bases). The CDR3 consists of 13 residues. Germline V gives CDR1 SNHLY, CDR2 FYNNEI. Trimming took 3 bases from V and 7 from J, leaving 10 bases between them. This CDR3 is CASSDTQGQPQHF. DNA of the CDR3: TGTGCCAGCAGTGACACCCAGGGCCAGCCCCAGCATTTT.

The chain employs TRBV5-1 and TRBJ1-2; 12 bases are shared with TRBD1. Germline CDR1 SGHRS, CDR2 YFSETQ. V was clipped by 3 bases and J by 8 bases; unmatched bases: 11. There are 16 residues in the CDR3. Here the CDR3 reads CASSSPGQGAGGGYTF. In DNA form, the CDR3 reads TGCGCCAGCAGCTCCCCGGGACAGGGGGCCGGCGGAGGCTACACCTTC.

V usage is TRBV5-6 and J usage is TRBJ2-3; 11 positions agree with TRBD2. Losses at the gene ends were 0 bases for V and 1 base for J; bases not matched to a gene: 10. The CDR3 covers 19 residues. Germline CDR1 and CDR2: SGHDT and YYEEEE. The CDR3 DNA sequence: TGTGCCAGCAGCTTGGGGTTCCCTCTACTAGCGGGGGGCACAGATACGCAGTATTTT. This encodes CASSLGFPLLAGGTDTQYF. Full variable domain (missing parts from reference TRBV5-6 and TRBJ2-3): DAGVTQSPTHLIKTRGQQVTLRCSPKSGHDTVSWYQQALGQGPQFIFQYYEEEERQRGNFPDRFSGHQFPNYSSELNVNALLLGDSALYLCASSLGFPLLAGGTDTQYFGPGTRLTVL.

The chain is built from TRBV6-6 and TRBJ1-3; 12 bases map to TRBD1. J lost 0 bases, V lost 5 bases, and 11 bases had no gene match. This CDR3 is built from 19 residues. Germline V gene lookup returns CDR1 MNHNY and CDR2 SVGAGI (reference sequence). The DNA of the CDR3 is TGTGCCAGCAGTCCCCTCGGGGACAGGGGGCCTTACTCTGGAAACACCATATATTTT. The encoded protein is CASSPLGDRGPYSGNTIYF.

The chain employs TRBV27 and TRBJ2-1, with a tentative D call TRBD2 (6 bases). Deletions cut 3 bases from V and 7 bases from J, with 10 bases between. CDR1 MNHEY and CDR2 SMNVEV come from the germline V gene (reference sequence). CDR3 size: 13 residues. The CDR3: CASSFRGGNEQFF. The CDR3 coding sequence is TGTGCCAGCAGTTTTCGTGGGGGGAATGAGCAGTTCTTC.

CDR3 DNA: TGTGCCAGCAGCTTAGATTACGCGAACTATGGCTACACCTTC. Its protein is CASSLDYANYGYTF. V usage is TRBV11-2 and J usage is TRBJ1-2; D is undetermined. Trimming took off 0 bases at V and 2 bases at J, with 7 bases between the two ends. The CDR3 is made up of 14 amino acids. Germline CDR1 SGHAT, CDR2 FQNNGV.

This clone was detected once. This rearrangement joins TRBV5-1 to TRBJ2-5, with TRBD2 matching over 9 bases. The CDR3 has 15 amino acids. Germline V gene sequence: CDR1 SGHRS, CDR2 YFSETQ. After removal of 4 bases from V and 5 bases from J, the junction contained 9 bases not matched to a gene. The CDR3 is CASSLRTSEYETQYF. The CDR3 nucleotides are TGCGCCAGCAGCCTAAGGACTAGCGAGTACGAGACCCAGTACTTC.

Note on this clone: The same CDR3 is also encoded by other DNA sequences in this sample. The chain recombines TRBV2 with TRBJ2-3; 11 bases are a match to TRBD2. There are 14 residues in the CDR3. Germline V CDR1 and CDR2: SNHLY, FYNNEI. The V and J ends lost 9 bases and 6 bases, in that order; junction bases with no gene match: 8. This CDR3 is CASNLAGGPDTQYF. The CDR3 DNA sequence: TGTGCCAGTAATCTAGCGGGGGGTCCCGATACGCAGTATTTT. Filled out from reference TRBV2 and TRBJ2-3, the complete variable domain reads EPEVTQTPSHQVTQMGQEVILRCVPISNHLYFYWYRQILGQKVEFLVSFYNNEISEKSEIFDDQFSVERPDGSNFTLKIRSTKLEDSAMYFCASNLAGGPDTQYFGPGTRLTVL.